The 19 T cell receptor beta chains below were found in one sample sequenced in a study of PD-1 blockade in classical Hodgkin lymphoma. Time point noted: cycle 4 day 1 (C4D1), after more than five weeks of nivolumab. Each patient experienced a relapse that followed autologous stem cell transplantation, and brentuximab vedotin exposure varied. Magnetic depletion of unwanted cells isolated CD4+ T cells from thawed PBMCs. The method was immunoSEQ multiplex PCR; TCRdb's version includes in-frame clones alone and lacks a portion of them. The sample carries about 6,400 clones, roughly 86% recorded once. Specimen: CD4+ T cells from blood, collected before the fourth cycle of nivolumab. Receptor source: a human donor with classical Hodgkin lymphoma.

This clone appeared a single time. The chain has TRBV28 and TRBJ2-7; 16 bases map to TRBD2. V lost 6 bases and J lost 7; bases outside the gene matches: 9. The CDR3 totals 16 residues. Germline CDR1 and CDR2: MDHEN and SYDVKM. The CDR3 spells CASRPGTSGGAGEQYF. The CDR3 DNA reads as TGTGCCAGCAGACCCGGGACTAGCGGGGGGGCCGGAGAGCAGTACTTC.

The V call is TRBV7-2, the J call TRBJ1-6; D unresolved. The germline V gene has CDR1 SGHTA and CDR2 FQGNSA. The CDR3 sequence is 14 residues long. The V end was cut by 1 base, the J end by 8 bases, with 9 bases between. The CDR3 region is CASSLGVTHSPLHF. The CDR3 nucleotides are TGTGCCAGCAGCTTAGGAGTCACTCATTCACCCCTCCACTTT.

The count of this clone is one. The chain links TRBV6-6 to TRBJ2-7; TRBD1 matches 8 bases. There are 14 residues in the CDR3. CDR1 and CDR2 (germline): MNHNY, SVGAGI (reference sequence). With 7 bases clipped from V and 4 bases from J, the junction kept 9 bases outside the gene matches. The CDR3 region is CASNPDRGSYEQYF. CDR3 DNA: TGTGCCAGCAATCCCGACAGGGGTTCTTACGAGCAGTACTTC.

This clone was observed a single time. The V and J genes are TRBV5-6 and TRBJ1-2; 7 bases match TRBD1. This CDR3 is 16 amino acids long. The germline V gene has CDR1 SGHDT and CDR2 YYEEEE. The J segment lost 4 bases and the V segment lost 4 bases, leaving 13 bases of the junction unmatched. CDR3 DNA: TGTGCCAGCAGCCTGGGCTGGCGAGGGGGCGCCTATGGCTACACCTTC. This codes for CASSLGWRGGAYGYTF.

The rearrangement links TRBV19 to TRBJ2-4; perhaps TRBD1 as D (5 bases). Germline-derived CDR1 and CDR2 are LNHDA and SQIVND (reference sequence). The length of the CDR3 is 15 residues. The V and J ends lost 0 bases and 3 bases respectively, with 9 bases between them. The CDR3 reads CASSIDRQRKNIQYF. Written as DNA, the CDR3 is TGTGCCAGTAGTATAGACCGACAGCGCAAAAACATTCAGTACTTC.

The chain recombines TRBV4-1 with TRBJ1-5; 7 nucleotides align to TRBD1. Per the germline V gene, CDR1 is MGHRA and CDR2 is YSYEKL. CDR3 length: 16 residues. After removal of 0 bases from V and 3 bases from J, the junction contained 5 bases not matched to a gene. Written as DNA, the CDR3 is TGCGCCAGCAGCCAAGATGGGACAGCGAACAATCAGCCCCAGCATTTT. Its protein product is CASSQDGTANNQPQHF.

This rearrangement joins TRBV5-8 to TRBJ2-2; D gene ambiguous. CDR3 length equals 15 residues. Germline V lookup: CDR1 SGHTS, CDR2 YDEGEE. V was cut by 5 bases and J by 3 bases, with 14 bases left in between. CDR3 nucleotide sequence: TGTGCCAGCAGTTCTGGGGTATCGGACACCGGGGAGCTGTTTTTT. Its translation: CASSSGVSDTGELFF.

This clone has a single count. V gene TRBV29-1 combines with J gene TRBJ2-2; possible D gene TRBD2, 5 bases. V lost 6 bases and J lost 5, with 16 bases in between. The germline V gene has CDR1 SQVTM and CDR2 ANQGSEA. The CDR3 spans 14 residues. CDR3 sequence: CSVRTYSETGELFF. In DNA form, the CDR3 reads TGCAGCGTCAGGACTTACTCGGAGACCGGGGAGCTGTTTTTT.

V usage is TRBV19 and J usage is TRBJ2-5, with D possibly TRBD2 on 6 matching bases. In germline, CDR1 is LNHDA, CDR2 SQIVND (reference sequence). This CDR3 is 14 amino acids long. The V gene lost 3 bases and the J gene lost 7 bases, with 15 bases spanning the gap. CDR3 region: CASSMGGLSLTQYF. CDR3 DNA sequence: TGTGCCAGTAGTATGGGAGGACTCTCTTTGACCCAGTACTTC. Full variable domain (remainder filled in from reference TRBV19 and TRBJ2-5): DGGITQSPKYLFRKEGQNVTLSCEQNLNHDAMYWYRQDPGQGLRLIYYSQIVNDFQKGDIAEGYSVSREKKESFPLTVTSAQKNPTAFYLCASSMGGLSLTQYFGPGTRLLVL.

This chain links TRBV30 with TRBJ1-4; D may be TRBD1 (6 bases). Germline V gives CDR1 GTSNPN, CDR2 SVGIG (reference sequence). There are 13 residues in the CDR3. V lost 8 bases and J 6 bases, leaving 16 bases between the germline ends. CDR3 loop: CAAGRDTDEKLFF. The CDR3 DNA reads as TGTGCCGCAGGCCGGGACACAGATGAAAAACTGTTTTTT.

The V gene is TRBV19, the J gene TRBJ1-4; 7 nucleotides agree with TRBD1. The CDR3 has 15 amino acids. V gave up 3 bases and J gave up 3 bases; unmatched junction bases: 4. From germline, CDR1 is LNHDA and CDR2 SQIVND (reference sequence). CDR3 amino acids: CASSIHRGPNEKLFF. The DNA for the CDR3 is TGTGCCAGTAGTATCCACAGGGGACCTAATGAAAAACTGTTTTTT.

The V and J genes are TRBV7-2 and TRBJ2-4; 10 nucleotides match TRBD2. Trimming cost V 1 base and J 0 bases; bases outside gene matches: 6. Per germline, CDR1 SGHTA and CDR2 FQGNSA. CDR3 size: 18 residues. The CDR3 coding sequence is TGTGCCAGCAGCTTAGAACGACTAGCGGGTGTAGCCAAAAACATTCAGTACTTC. Amino acid sequence: CASSLERLAGVAKNIQYF.

This sequence joins TRBV5-1 and TRBJ2-1; TRBD1 agrees at 11 bases. Per the germline V gene, CDR1 is SGHRS and CDR2 is YFSETQ. The junction had 7 bases not matched to a gene; V was cut back by 4 bases and J by 7 bases. The CDR3 spans 15 residues. CDR3 nucleotides: TGCGCCAGCAGCAGGGAGGACAGGGGGCAGAATGAGCAGTTCTTC. This encodes CASSREDRGQNEQFF. Combining the CDR3 with reference TRBV5-1 and TRBJ2-1 gives the whole variable domain KAGVTQTPRYLIKTRGQQVTLSCSPISGHRSVSWYQQTPGQGLQFLFEYFSETQRNKGNFPGRFSGRQFSNSRSEMNVSTLELGDSALYLCASSREDRGQNEQFFGPGTRLTVL.

The rearrangement uses TRBV11-2 and TRBJ2-1; TRBD2 matches 8 bases. The length of the CDR3 is 16 residues. V lost 1 base and J lost 4; bases outside the gene matches: 6. Germline V lookup: CDR1 SGHAT, CDR2 FQNNGV. The CDR3 loop reads CASSLVRRGAYNEQFF. The CDR3 coding sequence is TGTGCCAGCAGCTTAGTCAGGCGGGGGGCTTACAATGAGCAGTTCTTC.

The rearrangement joins TRBV11-2 to TRBJ2-1; TRBD1 agrees at 9 bases. Trimming removed 6 bases from V and 5 bases from J; junction bases left unmatched: 5. The CDR3 consists of 14 residues. Germline V gives CDR1 SGHAT, CDR2 FQNNGV. CDR3 in amino acids: CASRQQGADNEQFF. CDR3 in DNA: TGTGCCAGCAGGCAACAGGGGGCGGACAATGAGCAGTTCTTC.

This clone was counted a single time. The CDR3 DNA reads TGTGCCAGCAGCTTAGGGGTCCCGGGACAGGGAGAAAAGAAGCTTTTCTTT. This translates into CASSLGVPGQGEKKLFF. V is TRBV11-3 and J is TRBJ1-1; 9 bases line up with TRBD1. The CDR3 has 17 amino acids. The germline V gene has CDR1 SGHNT and CDR2 YENEEA. Losses at the gene ends were 1 base for V and 13 bases for J; bases not matched to a gene: 19.

The chain carries TRBV10-3 and TRBJ1-2; TRBD1 agrees at 9 bases. The CDR3 covers 14 residues. CDR1 and CDR2 (germline): ENHRY, SYGVKD. Germline trimming cut 7 bases from V and 6 bases from J; bases unmatched to any gene: 9. CDR3 amino acids: CAINPGQGEDGYTF. CDR3 nucleotide sequence: TGTGCCATCAACCCGGGACAGGGAGAGGATGGCTACACCTTC.

The rearrangement joins TRBV5-6 to TRBJ1-6, with 8 positions matching TRBD1. This CDR3 contains 15 residues. Germline CDR1 and CDR2: SGHDT and YYEEEE. Trimming cost V 4 bases and J 8 bases; bases outside gene matches: 8. CDR3 sequence reads: CASSARTGWYSPLHF. The CDR3 bases are TGTGCCAGCAGCGCAAGGACAGGGTGGTATTCACCCCTCCACTTT. The complete variable domain, with remaining parts taken from reference TRBV5-6 and TRBJ1-6, reads DAGVTQSPTHLIKTRGQQVTLRCSPKSGHDTVSWYQQALGQGPQFIFQYYEEEERQRGNFPDRFSGHQFPNYSSELNVNALLLGDSALYLCASSARTGWYSPLHFGNGTRLTVT.

This clone was seen a few times. The chain recombines TRBV18 with TRBJ1-2; maybe TRBD1 (5 bases). The CDR3 contains 15 residues. V was pared by 0 bases and J by 3 bases, with 11 bases between. The germline V gene has CDR1 KGHSH and CDR2 LQKENI. The CDR3 region has the DNA TGTGCCAGCTCACCACCGGCCCAGGGCGACTATGGCTACACCTTC. Its protein product is CASSPPAQGDYGYTF.